The clone carrying this T cell receptor (beta chain) was picked up a small number of times. What it binds is not known. Amplified regions were TCR beta CDR3 sequences from RNA transcripts. HTBI primers were employed in a first-round RT-PCR of the TCR CDR3. MiXCR was run by TCRdb on the multiplex PCR reads, yielding one entry per CDR3 protein. The data show about 500,000 distinct CDR3 sequences, 15% to 20% seen once. The data originate from a study of T cells in Graves' hyperthyroidism and ophthalmopathy. Study-wide background: Peripheral blood was collected at initial diagnosis, before any treatment. Study findings and constraints: A 13 V-J model separated ophthalmopathy from stable hyperthyroidism.

This CDR3 is 14 amino acids long. The ends lost 6 bases at V and 4 bases at J; junction bases unmatched: 2. The chain recombines TRBV12-3 or TRBV12-4 with TRBJ2-1; TRBD2 aligns across 11 bases. Specimen: blood. This clonotype originated in a young woman with Graves' ophthalmopathy. The CDR3 DNA follows: TGTGCCAGCAGCGGACTAGCGGGTTACAATGAGCAGTTCTTC. It codes for CASSGLAGYNEQFF.